The clone carrying this T cell receptor beta chain was recorded at least ten times. Diagnoses were established from clinical symptoms, serum thyroxine, TRAb, thyroid ultrasound and orbital computed tomography. The data were taken from a study of Graves' ophthalmopathy and Graves' hyperthyroidism. The CDR3 is 13 amino acids. Trimming removed 4 bases at V and 0 bases at J, with 6 bases between. Germline CDR1 LNHDA, CDR2 SQIVND (reference sequence). Transcripts of RNA were the source for amplifying TCR beta CDR3 regions. HTBI primers served in a first-round RT-PCR, which a second-round multiplex PCR followed. In TCRdb, the multiplex PCR reads were re-called with MiXCR into one record per CDR3 protein. The sample lists 30,000 to 50,000 distinct CDR3 sequences; approximately 55% were seen once.

The rearrangement uses TRBV19 and TRBJ1-1, with D unresolved. This clonotype was obtained from an adult woman with stable Graves' hyperthyroidism. Sequences were obtained from peripheral blood. The CDR3 sequence is CASSTELNTEAFF. The DNA of the CDR3 is TGTGCCAGTAGTACCGAGTTGAACACTGAAGCTTTCTTT.